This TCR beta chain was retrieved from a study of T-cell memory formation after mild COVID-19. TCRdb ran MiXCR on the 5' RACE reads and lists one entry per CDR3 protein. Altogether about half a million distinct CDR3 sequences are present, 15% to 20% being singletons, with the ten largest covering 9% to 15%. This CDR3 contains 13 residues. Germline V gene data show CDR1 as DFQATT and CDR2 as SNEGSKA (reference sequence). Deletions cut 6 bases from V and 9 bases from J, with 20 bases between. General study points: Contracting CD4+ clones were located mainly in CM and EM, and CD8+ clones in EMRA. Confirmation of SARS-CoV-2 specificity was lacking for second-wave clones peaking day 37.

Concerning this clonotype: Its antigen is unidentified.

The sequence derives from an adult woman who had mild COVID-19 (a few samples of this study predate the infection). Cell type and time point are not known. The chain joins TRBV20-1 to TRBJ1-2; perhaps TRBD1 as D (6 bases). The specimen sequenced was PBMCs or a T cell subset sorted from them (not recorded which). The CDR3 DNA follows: TGCAGTGCCGCAACCGGGCCAGGGGAACGCTACACCTTC. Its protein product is CSAATGPGERYTF.